This T cell receptor (beta chain) derives from a study of beta chain features in type 1 diabetes. Notes on the study in general: Type 1 diabetes patients had VDJ junctions that carried fewer insertions and more deletions.

In germline, CDR1 is SGHRS, CDR2 YFSETQ. This CDR3 has 14 amino acids. V shed 0 bases and J shed 4 bases, with 10 bases lying between them. The table lists this clone with a count of one. Its target is not known. Sequencing targeted expressed TCRB transcripts, as all isolated RNA had been reverse transcribed. Some clones are missing from TCRdb's copy, which holds only in-frame ones; the method was immunoSEQ multiplex PCR. Altogether 620,000 or so clones are present, 15% to 18% being singletons, with the ten largest covering about 0.097%. This receptor was identified in a man between 18 and 35 years old in good health. Sequences were obtained from naive CD4+ T cells from blood. The V gene is TRBV5-1, the J gene TRBJ1-1; D is ambiguous. The CDR3 reads CASSLALGSTEAFF. The DNA for the CDR3 is TGCGCCAGCAGCTTGGCCTTAGGTAGCACTGAAGCTTTCTTT. The full variable domain, with the rest looked up from reference TRBV5-1 and TRBJ1-1, is KAGVTQTPRYLIKTRGQQVTLSCSPISGHRSVSWYQQTPGQGLQFLFEYFSETQRNKGNFPGRFSGRQFSNSRSEMNVSTLELGDSALYLCASSLALGSTEAFFGQGTRLTVV.